The entry below describes one TCR beta chain. What it binds is unknown. The sample comes from a study of shared clonotypes between healthy human individuals. Study-level results: For naive CD4 cells, 4% to 5% of clonotypes were shared across several donors. Genetic and exposure-history diversity was limited by the few donors. Deeper or shallower sequencing was expected to change how clonotypes are shared among donors.

Selected positively for CCR7 and CD45RO-negative, naive CD8 cells excluded terminally differentiated effector memory CD45RA+ cells. Donors, without exception, were Caucasian adults residing in Nashville, Tennessee. Profiled with immunoSEQ multiplex PCR; TCRdb holds only in-frame clones, not every one. This sample has 2 million to 2.5 million clones; roughly 94% occur once, and the top ten carry more than 0.95%. With 5 bases removed from V and 1 base from J, the gap between germline ends came to 8 bases. The CDR3 has 14 amino acids. The germline gives CDR1 PRHDT, CDR2 FYEKMQ (reference sequence). V gene TRBV13 combines with J gene TRBJ2-2; D is possibly TRBD1 (6 bases). Sample: naive CD8+ T cells sorted from blood. This receptor was identified in a man between 18 and 29 years old in good health. CDR3 coding DNA: TGTGCCAGCAGCCTGACAGGGAACACCGGGGAGCTGTTTTTT. This codes for CASSLTGNTGELFF. The full variable domain, in which reference TRBV13 and TRBJ2-2 provide the parts outside the CDR3, is AAGVIQSPRHLIKEKRETATLKCYPIPRHDTVYWYQQGPGQDPQFLISFYEKMQSDKGSIPDRFSAQQFSDYHSELNMSSLELGDSALYFCASSLTGNTGELFFGEGSRLTVL.